This T cell receptor (beta chain) stems from a study of cytomegalovirus exposure and HLA in healthy donors. For the study at large: Earlier results showed 117 million unique TCR beta sequences derived from 150 million to 200 million T cells. Study-wide findings and caveats: Excluded were some V segments that proved indistinguishable, including TRBV6-2 and TRBV6-3. Later on, a genetic analysis was performed. It linked a missense variant in DCLRE1C with V- and J-gene trimming of TCR beta.

In regard to this clone: The antigen is undetermined.

PCR employed 60 Vbeta and 13 Jbeta primers. Generated by immunoSEQ multiplex PCR, the TCRdb table keeps only in-frame clones and is missing some. The sample records about 110,000 clones, around 64% being singletons. This CDR3 has 13 residues. Per germline, CDR1 MNHEY and CDR2 SVGAGI. Donors were ostensibly healthy at sampling, although undocumented immune exposures were probable. The source is a woman younger than 45 in good health and CMV-seronegative. The V gene is TRBV6-5, the J gene TRBJ1-5, with 9 bases fitting TRBD1. Sequenced: PBMCs. CDR3 loop: CAAGTGFGQPQHF. The CDR3 bases are TGTGCAGCCGGGACAGGGTTTGGTCAGCCCCAGCATTTT.